Following are 31 T cell receptor beta chains from one sample sequenced in a study of T cells in Graves' hyperthyroidism and ophthalmopathy. Researchers took RNA transcripts and amplified the TCR beta CDR3 regions from them. With the HTBI primer set, the TCR CDR3 went through a first round of RT-PCR. TCRdb re-derived calls from the multiplex PCR reads in MiXCR, one entry per CDR3 protein. The data show 300,000 to 400,000 distinct CDR3 sequences, roughly 18% seen once. Sequencing input: blood. Receptor source: a man aged 18 to 30 with Graves' ophthalmopathy.

This clonotype showed up many times. This chain links TRBV11-2 with TRBJ1-1; tentative D call: TRBD1 (6 bases). This CDR3 is 14 amino acids long. Trimming took off 0 bases at V and 3 bases at J, with 8 bases between the two ends. In germline, CDR1 is SGHAT, CDR2 FQNNGV. In DNA, the CDR3 is TGTGCCAGCAGCTTAGATGGACAGTACACTGAAGCTTTCTTT. Translated: CASSLDGQYTEAFF.

In its sample, this clonotype was seen a few times. The CDR3 sequence is CASSSSSGGDEQYF. CDR3 in DNA: TGTGCCAGCAGTTCCTCTAGCGGGGGCGACGAGCAGTACTTC. The chain has TRBV27 and TRBJ2-7; 10 nucleotides agree with TRBD2. V shed 4 bases, J shed 5 bases, and the junction held 5 bases outside the gene matches. This CDR3 comprises 14 residues. The germline V gene encodes CDR1 MNHEY and CDR2 SMNVEV (reference sequence).

This clonotype has a count of ten or more. The chain has TRBV5-1 and TRBJ2-7; 9 positions agree with TRBD1. Germline loops: CDR1 SGHRS, CDR2 YFSETQ. V shed 4 bases, J shed 4 bases, and the junction held 3 bases outside the gene matches. The CDR3 extends over 13 amino acids. The CDR3: CASSVGTGYEQYF. CDR3 DNA: TGCGCCAGCAGCGTAGGGACAGGGTACGAGCAGTACTTC.

The chain joins TRBV29-1 to TRBJ1-2; D possibly corresponds to TRBD1 (6 bases). Trimming removed 6 bases from V and 6 bases from J, with 11 bases in between. The CDR3 is 11 amino acids. Germline CDR1 is SQVTM and CDR2 is ANQGSEA. DNA for the CDR3: TGCAGCGTGGGTCCAGGGGATGGCTACACCTTC. It yields the protein CSVGPGDGYTF.

In its sample, this clonotype was seen a few times. This rearrangement joins TRBV27 to TRBJ2-7, with no clear D. Germline-derived CDR1 and CDR2 are MNHEY and SMNVEV (reference sequence). CDR3 size: 15 residues. V was clipped by 2 bases and J by 3 bases, with 14 bases between them. The CDR3 DNA follows: TGTGCCAGCAGTTTACAAGGGTCCAACGACTACGAGCAGTACTTC. It codes for CASSLQGSNDYEQYF.

This clonotype was detected ten times or more. The rearrangement links TRBV2 to TRBJ2-1; TRBD2 aligns across 8 bases. V lost 4 bases to trimming and J lost 4 bases; unmatched junction nucleotides: 3. Germline V gene sequence: CDR1 SNHLY, CDR2 FYNNEI. The CDR3 runs to 14 residues. CDR3 sequence reads: CASSGSGAYNEQFF. The CDR3 DNA reads as TGTGCCAGCAGTGGTAGCGGGGCTTACAATGAGCAGTTCTTC.

This clonotype was recorded many times. V and J are TRBV27 and TRBJ2-7, with a weak D call TRBD1 (5 bases). The CDR3 has 13 amino acids. Between the trimmed V and J ends, which lost 0 bases and 6 bases, there was a span of 9 bases. Germline V gene sequence: CDR1 MNHEY, CDR2 SMNVEV (reference sequence). The CDR3 sequence: CASSLSGQFEQYF. The CDR3 DNA reads TGTGCCAGCAGTTTATCGGGGCAGTTCGAGCAGTACTTC.

V and J are TRBV9 and TRBJ1-3; D is unresolved. From germline, CDR1 is SGDLS and CDR2 YYNGEE. Trimming cost V 3 bases and J 0 bases, with 10 bases left between them. The CDR3 spans 15 residues. The CDR3 DNA is TGTGCCAGCAGCGGCGACGTCAGCTCTGGAAACACCATATATTTT. Translation gives CASSGDVSSGNTIYF.

This clonotype was seen repeatedly, ten times or more. The gene calls are TRBV6-1 and TRBJ2-7; 7 bases agree with TRBD1. The ends lost 2 bases at V and 2 bases at J; junction bases unmatched: 3. The CDR3 sequence is 14 residues long. The germline V gene encodes CDR1 MNHNS and CDR2 SASEGT. CDR3 sequence: CASSEMGQPYEQYF. CDR3 in DNA: TGTGCCAGCAGTGAAATGGGACAGCCCTACGAGCAGTACTTC.

The gene calls are TRBV27 and TRBJ2-7; TRBD2 might be the D (6 bases). CDR1 and CDR2 from the germline V gene are MNHEY and SMNVEV (reference sequence). Deletions cut 2 bases from V and 2 bases from J, with 13 bases between. The CDR3 covers 15 residues. This CDR3 reads CASSLGPRGTYEQYF. Here the CDR3 DNA reads TGTGCCAGCAGTTTAGGTCCCCGCGGGACCTACGAGCAGTACTTC.

The rearrangement links TRBV3-1 to TRBJ1-2; tentative D call: TRBD1 (5 bases). Per germline, CDR1 LGHDT and CDR2 YNNKEL (reference sequence). The V end was cut by 0 bases, the J end by 4 bases, with 15 bases between. The CDR3 is 16 residues long. CDR3 sequence: CASSQDFRGKGYGYTF. The CDR3 bases are TGTGCCAGCAGCCAAGATTTTCGGGGGAAGGGCTATGGCTACACCTTC.

At least ten counts were recorded for this clonotype. The J gene is TRBJ2-7, the V gene TRBV20-1, with D perhaps matching TRBD1 (6 bases). The germline V gene has CDR1 DFQATT and CDR2 SNEGSKA (reference sequence). The CDR3 is 12 residues long. V lost 6 bases, J lost 2 bases, and 11 bases lay in between. CDR3 bases: TGCAGTGCGAGGACAGCCCCCTACGAGCAGTACTTC. This encodes CSARTAPYEQYF.

The V call is TRBV11-1, the J call TRBJ1-5; TRBD1 aligns across 8 bases. V gave up 5 bases and J gave up 0 bases; unmatched junction bases: 6. The CDR3 is 16 residues long. Germline assignment: CDR1 SGHAT and CDR2 FQDESV (reference sequence). The DNA of the CDR3 is TGTGCCAGCAGCCCAGGACAGGGAGATAGCAATCAGCCCCAGCATTTT. Translating it yields CASSPGQGDSNQPQHF.

The sample holds many counts of this clonotype. The chain has TRBV2 and TRBJ1-6; unclear D gene. The V end lost 3 bases, the J end lost 4 bases, and 7 bases lay between the germline ends. CDR3 length: 14 residues. The germline V gene has CDR1 SNHLY and CDR2 FYNNEI. The CDR3 is CASSEGAYNSPLHF. DNA of the CDR3: TGTGCCAGCAGTGAGGGCGCTTATAATTCACCCCTCCACTTT.

This chain links TRBV6-1 with TRBJ2-5; D is uncertain. The germline gives CDR1 MNHNS, CDR2 SASEGT. Trimming removed 9 bases at V and 5 bases at J, with 10 bases between. The CDR3 extends over 11 amino acids. The CDR3: CASSKAETQYF. The CDR3 coding sequence is TGTGCCAGTAGTAAGGCGGAGACCCAGTACTTC.

This clonotype came up many times. The V and J genes are TRBV28 and TRBJ2-4; weak D call: TRBD2 (6 bases). The germline V gene has CDR1 MDHEN and CDR2 SYDVKM. The CDR3 length is 14 residues. Trimming left V 5 bases short and J 0 bases short, with 8 bases between. CDR3: CASSAGLAKNIQYF. The CDR3, as DNA: TGTGCCAGCAGTGCGGGACTAGCCAAAAACATTCAGTACTTC.

This clonotype occurred many times. The rearrangement joins TRBV2 to TRBJ2-1, with 10 nucleotides matching TRBD2. This CDR3 contains 14 residues. Germline V gene data show CDR1 as SNHLY and CDR2 as FYNNEI. The J segment lost 6 bases and the V segment lost 10 bases, leaving 9 bases of the junction unmatched. The CDR3 nucleotides are TGTGCCACCCGCTCAGCGGGGGGGCTCAATGAGCAGTTCTTC. It yields the protein CATRSAGGLNEQFF.

This chain uses TRBV20-1 with TRBJ1-1; D may be TRBD1 (6 bases). Germline CDR1 reads DFQATT; CDR2 reads SNEGSKA (reference sequence). CDR3 length: 14 amino acids. The V and J ends lost 6 bases and 6 bases respectively, with 20 bases between them. The CDR3 coding sequence is TGCAGTGCGAGTGGTGTCTCAGGGGTCGCTGAAGCTTTCTTT. Translation gives CSASGVSGVAEAFF.

The chain combines TRBV11-3 with TRBJ2-2; 7 bases are a match to TRBD2. Germline assignment: CDR1 SGHNT and CDR2 YENEEA. The V gene end was trimmed by 5 bases and the J gene end by 4 bases; junction bases not matched to a gene: 7. The CDR3 sequence is 15 residues long. DNA for the CDR3: TGTGCCAGCAGCCCCTCCGGGGAGGGCACCGGGGAGCTGTTTTTT. Protein product: CASSPSGEGTGELFF.

The table lists this clonotype with a count of one. The V gene is TRBV2, the J gene TRBJ2-1, with TRBD2 matching over 12 bases. The CDR3 extends over 16 amino acids. Trimming at V came to 6 bases and at J to 6 bases, leaving 9 bases not matched to a gene. Germline CDR1 reads SNHLY; CDR2 reads FYNNEI. The CDR3 nucleotides read TGTGCCAGCAGACCACGGACTAGCGGGACTTCCAATGAGCAGTTCTTC. This encodes CASRPRTSGTSNEQFF. Variable domain in full (rest from reference TRBV2 and TRBJ2-1): EPEVTQTPSHQVTQMGQEVILRCVPISNHLYFYWYRQILGQKVEFLVSFYNNEISEKSEIFDDQFSVERPDGSNFTLKIRSTKLEDSAMYFCASRPRTSGTSNEQFFGPGTRLTVL.

This chain links TRBV10-3 with TRBJ1-1; D gene ambiguous. Germline CDR1 ENHRY, CDR2 SYGVKD. Trimming left V 2 bases short and J 6 bases short, with 16 bases between. The CDR3 has 15 amino acids. The CDR3 loop is CAISEPRLRPAEAFF. Here the CDR3 DNA reads TGTGCCATCAGTGAGCCTCGTCTCAGGCCGGCTGAAGCTTTCTTT.

This clonotype was detected a few times. The V call is TRBV5-1, the J call TRBJ1-1; D remains ambiguous. This CDR3 region has 15 residues. Germline V gives CDR1 SGHRS, CDR2 YFSETQ. V was clipped by 0 bases and J by 5 bases, with 14 bases between them. DNA for the CDR3: TGCGCCAGCAGCTTGGCCCAAGGTAGCGGAACTGAAGCTTTCTTT. Translated, it gives CASSLAQGSGTEAFF.

This clonotype occurred a few times. This chain connects TRBV20-1 to TRBJ1-5, with D possibly matching TRBD1 (6 bases). This CDR3 is built from 19 residues. Germline CDR1 and CDR2: DFQATT and SNEGSKA (reference sequence). The V and J ends lost 3 bases and 5 bases respectively, with 29 bases between them. CDR3: CSASRHGYPAGVFDQPQHF. CDR3 nucleotide sequence: TGCAGTGCTAGCAGGCACGGCTATCCGGCAGGGGTTTTTGATCAGCCCCAGCATTTT.

Ten or more counts support this clonotype. J is TRBJ2-7 and V is TRBV6-1; D remains ambiguous. This CDR3 has 13 amino acids. Trimming removed 1 base at V and 6 bases at J, with 10 bases between. The germline gives CDR1 MNHNS, CDR2 SASEGT. The CDR3 sequence: CASSEGNSREQYF. The CDR3 DNA follows: TGTGCCAGCAGTGAAGGGAACAGTCGCGAGCAGTACTTC.

This sequence joins TRBV13 and TRBJ1-5; TRBD1 aligns across 8 bases. CDR3 length: 16 residues. V gave up 4 bases and J gave up 1 base; unmatched junction bases: 6. Germline V lookup: CDR1 PRHDT, CDR2 FYEKMQ (reference sequence). The CDR3 DNA reads as TGTGCCAGCAGCTACGGGACAGGCCAAAGCAATCAGCCCCAGCATTTT. It encodes CASSYGTGQSNQPQHF.

This clonotype was observed many times. The CDR3 region has the DNA TGTGCCAGCAGTTCCCAAAGGGGCGCGTACTATGGCTACACCTTC. It encodes CASSSQRGAYYGYTF. The V call is TRBV28, the J call TRBJ1-2; TRBD1 is a possible D gene (5 bases). The CDR3 covers 15 residues. The V gene's germline CDR1 is MDHEN and CDR2 SYDVKM. The germline V and J ends were trimmed by 4 bases and 3 bases, with 15 bases remaining between them.

This clonotype came up many times. The J gene is TRBJ1-1, the V gene TRBV19, with 8 positions matching TRBD1. Germline CDR1 is LNHDA and CDR2 is SQIVND (reference sequence). The CDR3 totals 15 residues. V trimming: 6 bases; J trimming: 1 base; junction bases outside the gene matches: 7. This CDR3 is CASSRDRSSNTEAFF. As DNA, the CDR3 is TGTGCCAGTAGCCGGGACAGGTCTTCGAACACTGAAGCTTTCTTT.

In this sample, this clonotype turned up many times. The chain joins TRBV7-3 to TRBJ2-3; 8 positions match TRBD2. Germline V gene lookup returns CDR1 SGHTA and CDR2 FQGTGA. The CDR3 covers 16 residues. Trimming removed 4 bases from V and 3 bases from J; junction bases left unmatched: 9. CDR3 protein: CASSSPDRGGTDTQYF. CDR3 coding DNA: TGTGCCAGCAGCTCCCCGGACCGGGGGGGAACAGATACGCAGTATTTT.

The chain uses TRBV2 and TRBJ2-5, with 10 bases identical to TRBD1. V lost 3 bases and J lost 0; bases outside the gene matches: 10. The CDR3 is made up of 18 amino acids. The germline V gene encodes CDR1 SNHLY and CDR2 FYNNEI. The CDR3: CASSDGTGALPYQETQYF. The CDR3 DNA follows: TGTGCCAGCAGTGACGGGACAGGGGCCCTTCCCTACCAAGAGACCCAGTACTTC.

The chain joins TRBV7-9 to TRBJ2-3; no clear D. V was cut by 5 bases and J by 1 base, with 16 bases left in between. Germline assignment: CDR1 SEHNR and CDR2 FQNEAQ (reference sequence). The CDR3 has 16 amino acids. CDR3 coding DNA: TGTGCCAGCAGCCCCCGTGGTGTCCCGGGCACAGATACGCAGTATTTT. Translated, it gives CASSPRGVPGTDTQYF. The full variable domain, its missing parts supplied by reference TRBV7-9 and TRBJ2-3, is DTGVSQNPRHKITKRGQNVTFRCDPISEHNRLYWYRQTLGQGPEFLTYFQNEAQLEKSRLLSDRFSAERPKGSFSTLEIQRTEQGDSAMYLCASSPRGVPGTDTQYFGPGTRLTVL.

The chain joins TRBV7-6 to TRBJ1-1; TRBD1 might be the D (5 bases). Trimming took 7 bases from V and 0 from J, leaving 15 bases between them. The CDR3 runs 15 residues. In germline, CDR1 is SGHVS, CDR2 FNYEAQ. The CDR3 reads CASTLLMGLNTEAFF. As DNA, the CDR3 is TGTGCCAGCACCCTGCTAATGGGACTGAACACTGAAGCTTTCTTT.